A single sample gave rise to the 32 T cell receptor beta chains below, sequenced in a study of blood T cell repertoires in COVID-19. Some clones are missing from TCRdb's copy, which holds only in-frame ones; the method was immunoSEQ multiplex PCR. This sample yields some 40,000 clones, of which more than 65% are seen a single time; about 14% belongs to the top ten. Sequenced input: peripheral blood. These receptors were obtained from a human donor in a cohort sampled during active COVID-19.

The V and J genes are TRBV30 and TRBJ2-5, with 9 bases aligning to TRBD1. V lost 2 bases and J lost 6; bases outside the gene matches: 13. This CDR3 is built from 16 residues. Germline lookup yields CDR1 GTSNPN and CDR2 SVGIG (reference sequence). The CDR3 here is CAWSRDREYVGQTQYF. As DNA, the CDR3 is TGTGCCTGGAGTCGGGACAGGGAATATGTGGGGCAGACCCAGTACTTC. Based on the CDR3 plus reference TRBV30 and TRBJ2-5, the full variable domain is SQTIHQWPATLVQPVGSPLSLECTVEGTSNPNLYWYRQAAGRGLQLLFYSVGIGQISSEVPQNLSASRPQDRQFILSSKKLLLSDSGFYLCAWSRDREYVGQTQYFGPGTRLLVL.

This chain uses TRBV7-9 with TRBJ2-3; tentatively, D is TRBD2 (5 bases). Between the trimmed V and J ends, which lost 3 bases and 1 base, there was a span of 5 bases. CDR1 is SEHNR and CDR2 is FQNEAQ in the germline V gene (reference sequence). The CDR3 runs 13 residues. The CDR3 nucleotides read TGTGCCAGCAGCTTCGGGGGCACAGATACGCAGTATTTT. This codes for CASSFGGTDTQYF.

This rearrangement joins TRBV5-1 to TRBJ2-2; D is unclear. V was trimmed by 7 bases and J by 6 bases, leaving 7 bases between them. Germline loops: CDR1 SGHRS, CDR2 YFSETQ. CDR3 length: 11 residues. The CDR3 here is CASRGAGELFF. The CDR3 nucleotides read TGCGCCAGCCGCGGCGCCGGGGAGCTGTTTTTT. Based on the CDR3 plus reference TRBV5-1 and TRBJ2-2, the full variable domain is KAGVTQTPRYLIKTRGQQVTLSCSPISGHRSVSWYQQTPGQGLQFLFEYFSETQRNKGNFPGRFSGRQFSNSRSEMNVSTLELGDSALYLCASRGAGELFFGEGSRLTVL.

In its sample, this clone was seen a few times. The CDR3 DNA sequence: TGCGCCAGCAGGGCCCTCGGGGGCACTGAAGCTTTCTTT. It codes for CASRALGGTEAFF. The rearrangement links TRBV4-3 to TRBJ1-1; a possible D gene is TRBD1 (5 bases). The V gene's germline CDR1 is LGHNA and CDR2 YSLEER. CDR3 length: 13 amino acids. The ends were cut back, 6 bases at V and 4 bases at J, with 12 bases in the middle.

The chain recombines TRBV12-3 or TRBV12-4 with TRBJ2-1; the D is unclear. The V and J ends lost 7 bases and 9 bases respectively, with 10 bases between them. This CDR3 spans 11 amino acids. The CDR3 DNA reads as TGTGCCAGCACCCCCGAGGCTGAGCAGTTCTTC. Residues: CASTPEAEQFF.

V is TRBV3-1 (or the pseudogene TRBV3-2) and J is TRBJ2-5; D is perhaps TRBD1 (6 bases). CDR1 and CDR2 from the germline V gene are LGHDT and YNNKEL (reference sequence). This CDR3 contains 16 residues. Between the trimmed V and J ends, which lost 4 bases and 4 bases, there was a span of 19 bases. CDR3 DNA: TGTGCCAGCAGCCCCCAACGACAGGCGTTGGGAGAGACCCAGTACTTC. It yields the protein CASSPQRQALGETQYF.

The V and J genes are TRBV27 and TRBJ1-2; no definite D call. CDR1 and CDR2 (germline): MNHEY, SMNVEV (reference sequence). The V gene lost 2 bases and the J gene lost 4 bases, with 8 bases spanning the gap. The length of the CDR3 is 13 residues. The CDR3, as DNA: TGTGCCAGCAGTTTACACAGATCCTATGGCTACACCTTC. This encodes CASSLHRSYGYTF.

The gene calls are TRBV24-1 and TRBJ2-1; 8 bases match TRBD1. The CDR3 extends over 16 amino acids. J lost 5 bases, V lost 4 bases, and 9 bases had no gene match. Germline lookup yields CDR1 KGHDR and CDR2 SFDVKD. The CDR3 bases are TGTGCCACCAGTGACGGACAGGGCCTATATGACAATGAGCAGTTCTTC. This codes for CATSDGQGLYDNEQFF.

This chain uses TRBV5-4 with TRBJ2-2, with a possible D match to TRBD2 (6 bases). Germline V gene data show CDR1 as SGHNT and CDR2 as YYREEE (reference sequence). V was shortened by 4 bases and J by 1 base, with 17 bases between the two germline ends. The CDR3 runs to 17 residues. CDR3 in amino acids: CASSRRAGVGNTGELFF. CDR3 bases: TGTGCCAGCAGCCGGAGGGCCGGGGTGGGGAACACCGGGGAGCTGTTTTTT.

The gene calls are TRBV18 and TRBJ2-1; TRBD2 matches 9 bases. The CDR3 runs 16 residues. Germline-derived CDR1 and CDR2 are KGHSH and LQKENI. Trimming took 3 bases from V and 6 from J; bases not matched to a gene: 9. The CDR3 reads CASSPRASGTPNEQFF. DNA for the CDR3: TGTGCCAGCTCACCCCGCGCTAGCGGGACCCCCAATGAGCAGTTCTTC.

This clone has only one observation. This chain links TRBV4-1 with TRBJ2-1, with a possible D match to TRBD2 (6 bases). Germline CDR1 MGHRA, CDR2 YSYEKL. The germline V and J ends were trimmed by 0 bases and 0 bases, with 12 bases remaining between them. CDR3 length: 17 residues. The CDR3 protein is CASSQDNGGNSYNEQFF. The CDR3 nucleotides read TGCGCCAGCAGCCAAGATAATGGCGGGAACTCCTACAATGAGCAGTTCTTC.

V is TRBV24-1 and J is TRBJ1-2, with D possibly being TRBD1 (5 bases). The V gene's germline CDR1 is KGHDR and CDR2 SFDVKD. Trimming cost V 5 bases and J 3 bases, with 21 bases left between them. The CDR3 has 17 residues. The CDR3 DNA follows: TGTGCCACCAGTGCTCAGGGAAGGAAGGGCGGTGACTATGGCTACACCTTC. It specifies CATSAQGRKGGDYGYTF.

The chain carries TRBV5-1 and TRBJ1-6, with D hard to call. Germline V gene lookup returns CDR1 SGHRS and CDR2 YFSETQ. V gave up 0 bases and J gave up 6 bases, with 7 bases separating them. The CDR3 covers 14 residues. The CDR3 loop is CASSLERVNSPLHF. CDR3 in DNA: TGCGCCAGCAGCTTGGAGCGGGTTAATTCACCCCTCCACTTT.

The chain employs TRBV27 and TRBJ2-7; TRBD1 aligns across 9 bases. The CDR3 contains 14 residues. CDR1 is MNHEY, CDR2 SMNVEV, per germline (reference sequence). V shed 4 bases, J shed 6 bases, and the junction held 7 bases outside the gene matches. CDR3 DNA: TGTGCCAGCAGTTCTTGGACAGGGGTACGCGAGCAGTACTTC. Residues: CASSSWTGVREQYF.

About this clone itself: The junction departs from germline at one end; a sequencing error may be responsible. The chain couples TRBV19 to TRBJ2-1; 11 bases match TRBD1. The germline CDR1 and CDR2 sequences are LNHDA and SQIVND (reference sequence). CDR3 size: 15 residues. The CDR3 reads CASRIGTGGGNEQFF. The CDR3 DNA is TGTGCCAGTAGGATAGGGACAGGGGGGGGCAATGAGCAGTTCTTC.

The V and J genes are TRBV14 and TRBJ1-2; 8 nucleotides match TRBD1. CDR1 is SGHDN and CDR2 is FVKESK in the germline V gene. The CDR3 is made up of 16 amino acids. J was trimmed by 4 bases and V by 2 bases; bases with no gene match: 9. The CDR3 is CASSQYGQGRAYGYTF. CDR3 in DNA: TGTGCCAGCAGCCAATACGGACAGGGCCGGGCCTATGGCTACACCTTC.

The chain recombines TRBV28 with TRBJ1-4; 8 nucleotides agree with TRBD1. Losses at the gene ends were 5 bases for V and 1 base for J; bases not matched to a gene: 6. The germline gives CDR1 MDHEN, CDR2 SYDVKM. CDR3 length: 16 residues. The CDR3 DNA reads as TGTGCCAGCAGTCTGGACAGGGTTGGAACTAATGAAAAACTGTTTTTT. The encoded protein is CASSLDRVGTNEKLFF.

This rearrangement joins TRBV7-9 to TRBJ2-7; 7 bases agree with TRBD2. The V and J ends lost 5 bases and 0 bases, in that order; junction bases with no gene match: 16. The CDR3 runs to 18 residues. CDR1 and CDR2 (germline): SEHNR, FQNEAQ (reference sequence). The DNA of the CDR3 is TGTGCCAGCAGCCCCTACCTTGGGAGGGACCTGAGCTCCTACGAGCAGTACTTC. Translating it yields CASSPYLGRDLSSYEQYF.

V is TRBV11-2 and J is TRBJ2-2; 7 bases match TRBD1. The CDR3 contains 16 residues. V shed 4 bases, J shed 1 base, and the junction held 6 bases outside the gene matches. Germline values: CDR1 SGHAT, CDR2 FQNNGV. The CDR3 sequence: CASSSRGTVNTGELFF. In nucleotides, the CDR3 is TGTGCCAGCAGCTCCAGAGGGACAGTGAACACCGGGGAGCTGTTTTTT.

The chain carries TRBV28 and TRBJ2-1; D may be TRBD2 (6 bases). CDR1 is MDHEN and CDR2 is SYDVKM in the germline V gene. The CDR3 covers 15 residues. V was clipped by 3 bases and J by 6 bases, with 15 bases between them. The CDR3, as DNA: TGTGCCAGCAGTTTCGGGGGACTCTTAGCCAATGAGCAGTTCTTC. It codes for CASSFGGLLANEQFF.

The table lists this clone with a few counts. This chain uses TRBV7-8 with TRBJ1-1; no firm D call. The V gene lost 0 bases and the J gene lost 6 bases, with 20 bases spanning the gap. CDR3 length: 17 amino acids. Germline CDR1 and CDR2: SGHVS and FQNEAQ. As DNA, the CDR3 is TGTGCCAGCAGCTTAGCGGCGCGGAGGGCAGTCCGGCCTGAAGCTTTCTTT. This gives the protein CASSLAARRAVRPEAFF.

V is TRBV7-7 and J is TRBJ2-3; TRBD2 might be the D (5 bases). This CDR3 is built from 17 residues. Germline values: CDR1 SSHAT, CDR2 FNYEAQ (reference sequence). CDR3 bases: TGTGCGAGCGGTCGCCCGGGATATGAGGAAAGCACAGATACGCAGTATTTT. Amino acids: CASGRPGYEESTDTQYF.

The chain uses TRBV11-2 and TRBJ1-2; 7 bases are shared with TRBD1. Trimming removed 8 bases from V and 4 bases from J; junction bases left unmatched: 10. This CDR3 spans 14 amino acids. Germline assignment: CDR1 SGHAT and CDR2 FQNNGV. CDR3: CASGLGTVGYGYTF. DNA for the CDR3: TGTGCCAGCGGCCTCGGGACAGTCGGCTATGGCTACACCTTC. The full variable domain, its missing parts supplied by reference TRBV11-2 and TRBJ1-2, is EAGVAQSPRYKIIEKRQSVAFWCNPISGHATLYWYQQILGQGPKLLIQFQNNGVVDDSQLPKDRFSAERLKGVDSTLKIQPAKLEDSAVYLCASGLGTVGYGYTFGSGTRLTVV.

This chain uses TRBV7-9 with TRBJ2-1; D is unresolved. Germline lookup yields CDR1 SEHNR and CDR2 FQNEAQ (reference sequence). The CDR3 runs to 15 residues. V was clipped by 8 bases and J by 5 bases, with 19 bases between them. The CDR3 DNA follows: TGTGCCAGCGAGAGACTGGCGGCGGCCAACAATGAGCAGTTCTTC. As protein: CASERLAAANNEQFF. Variable domain in full (rest from reference TRBV7-9 and TRBJ2-1): DTGVSQNPRHKITKRGQNVTFRCDPISEHNRLYWYRQTLGQGPEFLTYFQNEAQLEKSRLLSDRFSAERPKGSFSTLEIQRTEQGDSAMYLCASERLAAANNEQFFGPGTRLTVL.

The chain employs TRBV4-1 and TRBJ2-7; TRBD2 agrees at 10 bases. Germline-derived CDR1 and CDR2 are MGHRA and YSYEKL. Germline trimming cut 2 bases from V and 5 bases from J; bases unmatched to any gene: 12. The CDR3 loop spans 17 amino acids. CDR3 region: CASSQQGLGLAKNEQYF. CDR3 in DNA: TGCGCCAGCAGCCAACAGGGCCTGGGACTAGCGAAGAACGAGCAGTACTTC.

The rearrangement uses TRBV19 and TRBJ2-1; 9 nucleotides line up with TRBD1. The CDR3 consists of 18 residues. Germline CDR1 is LNHDA and CDR2 is SQIVND (reference sequence). After removal of 6 bases from V and 6 bases from J, the junction contained 18 bases not matched to a gene. CDR3 coding DNA: TGTGCCAGTAGCATCGCCCCGCCCGGGACAGGGAGGGTCAATGAGCAGTTCTTC. It translates to CASSIAPPGTGRVNEQFF.

The rearrangement uses TRBV7-2 and TRBJ2-5, with 12 positions matching TRBD2. J was trimmed by 9 bases and V by 5 bases; bases with no gene match: 7. CDR1 and CDR2 (germline): SGHTA, FQGNSA. The CDR3 runs to 14 residues. The CDR3 region is CASSAGLAGAAQYF. CDR3 coding DNA: TGTGCCAGCAGCGCGGGACTAGCGGGTGCGGCCCAGTACTTC. The variable domain in full, completed from reference TRBV7-2 and TRBJ2-5, reads GAGVSQSPSNKVTEKGKDVELRCDPISGHTALYWYRQSLGQGLEFLIYFQGNSAPDKSGLPSDRFSAERTGGSVSTLTIQRTQQEDSAVYLCASSAGLAGAAQYFGPGTRLLVL.

This clone was observed a few times. The CDR3 DNA is TGCAGTGCTAGAGATCGCGGTTTACCTTTCTTT. It encodes CSARDRGLPFF. The rearrangement joins TRBV20-1 to TRBJ1-1; the D is unclear. The CDR3 loop spans 11 amino acids. The V end lost 0 bases, the J end lost 12 bases, and 11 bases lay between the germline ends. The germline V gene encodes CDR1 DFQATT and CDR2 SNEGSKA (reference sequence).

The chain links TRBV7-2 to TRBJ1-3; the D gene is possibly TRBD1 (5 bases). This CDR3 has 15 amino acids. Germline lookup yields CDR1 SGHTA and CDR2 FQGNSA. Between the trimmed V and J ends, which lost 5 bases and 0 bases, there was a span of 11 bases. The CDR3 nucleotides are TGTGCCAGCAGCGCCCCAGGGTTCTCTGGAAACACCATATATTTT. Translation gives CASSAPGFSGNTIYF.

This rearrangement joins TRBV18 to TRBJ2-7, with 7 nucleotides matching TRBD1. Germline V lookup: CDR1 KGHSH, CDR2 LQKENI. Germline trimming cut 2 bases from V and 2 bases from J; bases unmatched to any gene: 6. This CDR3 spans 15 amino acids. The CDR3 loop is CASSPEGGDAYEQYF. CDR3 nucleotides: TGTGCCAGCTCACCAGAAGGGGGCGACGCCTACGAGCAGTACTTC.

The V and J genes are TRBV5-5 and TRBJ2-2; TRBD1 matches at 7 bases. CDR3 length: 15 amino acids. The germline gives CDR1 SGHKS, CDR2 YYEKEE (reference sequence). The J segment lost 5 bases and the V segment lost 4 bases, leaving 8 bases of the junction unmatched. CDR3 bases: TGTGCCAGCAGCAAAACAGGGGTGGGAACCGGGGAGCTGTTTTTT. It codes for CASSKTGVGTGELFF. The entire variable domain, with the rest obtained from reference TRBV5-5 and TRBJ2-2, is as follows: DAGVTQSPTHLIKTRGQQVTLRCSPISGHKSVSWYQQVLGQGPQFIFQYYEKEERGRGNFPDRFSARQFPNYSSELNVNALLLGDSALYLCASSKTGVGTGELFFGEGSRLTVL.

The J gene is TRBJ2-7, the V gene TRBV24-1; TRBD2 matches at 12 bases. Germline V lookup: CDR1 KGHDR, CDR2 SFDVKD. This CDR3 is 16 amino acids long. V gave up 3 bases and J gave up 5 bases; unmatched junction bases: 7. In DNA form, the CDR3 reads TGTGCCACCAGTGATGCACTAGCGGGAGGTCCCAACGAGCAGTACTTC. Translation: CATSDALAGGPNEQYF.